Following are 8 T cell receptor beta chains from one sample sequenced in a study of T cell clonality in common variable immunodeficiency. Using immunoSEQ multiplex PCR, the repertoire was profiled, and TCRdb retains in-frame clones only, with some absent. There are more than 65,000 clones in the sample, none observed a single time. The source material was peripheral blood mononuclear cells. The source is a person aged 18 to 75 in good health.

This clone has a handful of counts. With the read ending 3 residues before the CDR3 end, the germline J gene is used to fill in that end. The chain employs TRBV18 and TRBJ2-7; 9 bases line up with TRBD2. This CDR3 contains 15 residues. With 4 bases clipped from V and 5 bases from J, the junction kept 9 bases outside the gene matches. Germline-derived CDR1 and CDR2 are KGHSH and LQKENI. This CDR3 reads CASSLIAGDEDEQYF. The part of the CDR3 DNA that was read is TGTGCCAGCTCACTTATAGCGGGAGATGAAGACGAG.

In its sample, this clone was seen many times. The read terminates 3 residues ahead of where the CDR3 ends, so the germline J gene completes it. V usage is TRBV2 and J usage is TRBJ1-1, with no clear D. The CDR3 consists of 14 residues. Germline V lookup: CDR1 SNHLY, CDR2 FYNNEI. V lost 5 bases and J lost 2, with 12 bases in between. CDR3 DNA, as far as it was read: TGTGCCAGCAGTATGAATCCAGTTAACACTGAA. Translating it yields CASSMNPVNTE. The whole CDR3 protein is CASSMNPVNTEAFF. The full variable domain, in which reference TRBV2 and TRBJ1-1 provide the parts outside the CDR3, is EPEVTQTPSHQVTQMGQEVILRCVPISNHLYFYWYRQILGQKVEFLVSFYNNEISEKSEIFDDQFSVERPDGSNFTLKIRSTKLEDSAMYFCASSMNPVNTEAFFGQGTRLTVV.

This clone turned up a few times. CDR3 sequence: CASSPKTGDDEQYF. The covered CDR3 bases are TGTGCCAGCTCACCGAAAACAGGGGACGACGAG. V and J are TRBV18 and TRBJ2-7; 7 bases map to TRBD1. The read comes to an end 3 residues before the CDR3 does, leaving the germline J gene to fill in the end. Germline lookup yields CDR1 KGHSH and CDR2 LQKENI. This CDR3 is built from 14 residues. The junction had 7 bases not matched to a gene; V was cut back by 3 bases and J by 5 bases.

This clone appeared many times. The missing CDR3 end, 3 residues past where the read stops, is filled in from the germline J gene. The chain links TRBV20-1 to TRBJ2-7; 8 positions agree with TRBD1. In germline, CDR1 is DFQATT, CDR2 SNEGSKA (reference sequence). V was pared by 8 bases and J by 5 bases, with 8 bases of the junction left unmatched. The CDR3 runs to 12 residues. This CDR3 reads CSTETGVDEQYF. The sequenced part of the CDR3 DNA is TGCAGTACCGAGACAGGGGTGGACGAG.

This clone has ten or more counts. The read ends 3 residues shy of where the CDR3 ends; the end is completed using the germline J gene. This sequence joins TRBV19 and TRBJ2-1; 11 bases line up with TRBD2. Unmatched junction bases numbered 5, after V lost 4 bases and J lost 0 bases. Germline V gene data show CDR1 as LNHDA and CDR2 as SQIVND (reference sequence). The CDR3 runs to 17 residues. The CDR3 sequence: CASSTLTSGSSYNEQFF. The covered CDR3 bases are TGTGCCAGTAGTACCCTAACTAGCGGGAGCTCCTACAATGAG.

This clone was observed many times. The read finishes 3 residues shy of the CDR3 end, and the germline J gene is used to complete it. This rearrangement joins TRBV7-2 to TRBJ1-1; D might be TRBD1 (5 bases). The germline V gene has CDR1 SGHTA and CDR2 FQGNSA. The CDR3 covers 13 residues. Trimming cost V 6 bases and J 6 bases, with 14 bases left between them. The covered CDR3 bases are TGTGCCAGCAGTTATAGACAGCGCCCTGAA. Translated: CASSYRQRPE. The complete CDR3 sequence is CASSYRQRPEAFF. Looking up the rest from reference TRBV7-2 and TRBJ1-1 gives the full variable domain: GAGVSQSPSNKVTEKGKDVELRCDPISGHTALYWYRQSLGQGLEFLIYFQGNSAPDKSGLPSDRFSAERTGGSVSTLTIQRTQQEDSAVYLCASSYRQRPEAFFGQGTRLTVV.

At least ten counts were recorded for this clone. Sequencing ends 3 residues short of the CDR3 end; the germline J gene provides the rest. This rearrangement joins TRBV2 to TRBJ2-1; D unresolved. Germline-derived CDR1 and CDR2 are SNHLY and FYNNEI. The CDR3 sequence is 16 residues long. Trimming removed 3 bases from V and 0 bases from J, with 12 bases in between. Incomplete CDR3 DNA: TGTGCCAGCAGTGACCCCCAGACTGGCTCCTACAATGAG. Protein: CASSDPQTGSYNE. The complete CDR3 protein is CASSDPQTGSYNEQFF.

Many counts were recorded for this clone. Read sequence stops 3 residues before the CDR3 end, and the germline J gene provides the missing end. This rearrangement joins TRBV20-1 to TRBJ1-6; D is ambiguous. CDR3 length: 12 amino acids. Trimming removed 3 bases from V and 7 bases from J, with 7 bases in between. From germline, CDR1 is DFQATT and CDR2 SNEGSKA (reference sequence). CDR3 DNA, as far as it was read: TGCAGTGCTAGTAGCTTGAATTCACCC. This sequence encodes CSASSLNSP. The complete CDR3 sequence is CSASSLNSPLHF.